This entry features one TCR beta chain sequence. Its antigen is not known. This record comes from a study of CD8 T cells in Susac syndrome. Study findings and constraints: The authors acknowledged that their TCR sequencing and HLA analysis involved a relatively small number of individuals.

Sequencing of TCR beta was performed on blood CD8+ T cells and on blood CD4+ T cells. The TEMRA cells underwent FACS enrichment, while the CD8+ and CD4+ T cells underwent negative isolation. This CDR3 region has 12 residues. Trimming stripped 6 bases from V and 3 bases from J, with 11 bases between. From germline, CDR1 is SQVTM and CDR2 ANQGSEA. An amount of RNA that ranged from roughly 0.5 to 1 ug was reverse transcribed with random hexamers. An immunoSEQ multiplex PCR amplified TCR beta CDR3 over 54 Vbeta and 13 Jbeta. MiXCR was run by TCRdb on the immunoSEQ multiplex PCR reads, yielding one entry per CDR3 protein. The data show 150,000 to 200,000 distinct CDR3 sequences, about 94% seen once.

The chain has TRBV29-1 and TRBJ1-1, with a possible D match to TRBD1 (6 bases). The source is a human donor in good health. Sequenced input: CD4+ T cells from PBMCs. In DNA form, the CDR3 reads TGCAGCGTGAGAGGGGGGTACACTGAAGCTTTCTTT. Protein sequence: CSVRGGYTEAFF.